This paragraph covers one TCR beta chain sequence. This sample stems from a study of blood T cell repertoires in COVID-19. Assay used: immunoSEQ multiplex PCR; TCRdb lists only in-frame clones, some missing. The data show approximately 150,000 clones, more than 80% seen once. The length of the CDR3 is 12 residues. V lost 5 bases and J lost 5; bases outside the gene matches: 3. CDR1 MNHEY and CDR2 SVGAGI come from the germline V gene. This chain joins TRBV6-5 and TRBJ2-7, with 7 nucleotides matching TRBD2. The sample consisted of peripheral blood. The sequence was collected from a man aged 18 to 30 with COVID-19, enrolled during active disease. CDR3 sequence: CASSPTSHEQYF. CDR3 sequence (DNA): TGTGCCAGCAGTCCGACTAGCCACGAGCAGTACTTC.